These 13 T cell receptor beta chains originate from one sample sequenced in a study of response to subunit inactivated influenza vaccine. From the RT-PCR reads, TCRdb called clonotypes with MiXCR, one entry per CDR3 protein. The table records approximately 520,000 distinct CDR3 sequences, approximately 15% of them present only once. The material was CD4+ T cells sorted from PBMCs, obtained less than 25 months after vaccination. The receptors originated from a man aged 50-75 years who received an inactivated influenza vaccine.

The rearrangement joins TRBV15 to TRBJ2-7; 9 nucleotides line up with TRBD2. The ends lost 3 bases at V and 3 bases at J; junction bases unmatched: 12. The germline CDR1 and CDR2 sequences are LNHNV and YYDKDF (reference sequence). The CDR3 contains 17 residues. The CDR3 region is CATSREVAGAPLYEQYF. CDR3 in DNA: TGTGCCACCAGCAGGGAAGTAGCGGGAGCACCCCTCTACGAGCAGTACTTC.

The chain recombines TRBV12-3 or TRBV12-4 with TRBJ1-1; 7 bases line up with TRBD1. The CDR3 is made up of 14 amino acids. V was pared by 5 bases and J by 5 bases, with 8 bases of the junction left unmatched. The CDR3 DNA reads as TGTGCCAGCAGTACGACAGGGCACTGGACTGAAGCTTTCTTT. Translation gives CASSTTGHWTEAFF.

This clonotype appeared a few times. The chain recombines TRBV5-1 with TRBJ2-2, with D perhaps TRBD1 or TRBD2 (5 bases each). Trimming cost V 6 bases and J 6 bases, with 18 bases left between them. The CDR3 contains 15 residues. Germline values: CDR1 SGHRS, CDR2 YFSETQ. In DNA form, the CDR3 reads TGCGCCAGCAACTCGAGGGACGGAGGCCCCGGGGAGCTGTTTTTT. As protein: CASNSRDGGPGELFF.

Only a few counts were recorded for this clonotype. V and J are TRBV6-1 and TRBJ1-6, with D possibly TRBD1 on 5 matching bases. Per germline, CDR1 MNHNS and CDR2 SASEGT. V was pared by 6 bases and J by 9 bases, with 12 bases between. The CDR3 spans 13 residues. DNA for the CDR3: TGTGCCAGCAGACCCGGGACTAGTTCACCCCTCCACTTT. This translates into CASRPGTSSPLHF.

This clonotype has only a few counts. This rearrangement joins TRBV20-1 to TRBJ1-5, with D perhaps TRBD1 (5 bases). Germline loops: CDR1 DFQATT, CDR2 SNEGSKA (reference sequence). Between the trimmed V and J ends, which lost 6 bases and 4 bases, there was a span of 13 bases. The CDR3 is made up of 13 amino acids. DNA for the CDR3: TGCAGTGCCGGGGCGACTCTTAATCAGCCCCAGCATTTT. Residues: CSAGATLNQPQHF.

J is TRBJ1-4 and V is TRBV24-1; 8 nucleotides align to TRBD1. Unmatched junction bases numbered 15, after V lost 12 bases and J lost 1 base. The CDR3 has 17 amino acids. CDR1 is KGHDR, CDR2 SFDVKD, per germline. Here the CDR3 reads CAALLRQGIGTNEKLFF. The CDR3, as DNA: TGTGCCGCCCTCCTTAGACAGGGGATCGGAACTAATGAAAAACTGTTTTTT.

The gene calls are TRBV12-3 or TRBV12-4 and TRBJ2-2; no clear D gene. The CDR3 loop spans 14 amino acids. V lost 5 bases and J lost 6, with 13 bases in between. CDR3 DNA sequence: TGTGCCAGCAGTCCTGTTCTAGTCTCCGGGGAGCTGTTTTTT. Translation: CASSPVLVSGELFF.

This clonotype was detected only a few times. The chain carries TRBV20-1 and TRBJ1-5, with D uncertain. Trimming took 2 bases from V and 1 from J, leaving 15 bases between them. The CDR3 loop spans 16 amino acids. Germline CDR1 reads DFQATT; CDR2 reads SNEGSKA (reference sequence). Here the CDR3 DNA reads TGCAGTGCTAGAAAGGTCGGCTTATTGAGCAATCAGCCCCAGCATTTT. As protein: CSARKVGLLSNQPQHF.

The chain is built from TRBV27 and TRBJ2-1, with TRBD2 matching 9 bases. The CDR3 covers 15 residues. In germline, CDR1 is MNHEY, CDR2 SMNVEV (reference sequence). The V and J ends lost 2 bases and 4 bases, in that order; junction bases with no gene match: 3. CDR3 DNA sequence: TGTGCCAGCAGTTTAAGCGGGAGGAATTACAATGAGCAGTTCTTC. Amino acid sequence: CASSLSGRNYNEQFF.

This chain uses TRBV7-9 with TRBJ2-5; D may be TRBD1 (6 bases). The CDR3 consists of 15 residues. Trimming took 3 bases from V and 1 from J, leaving 12 bases between them. Germline V gives CDR1 SEHNR, CDR2 FQNEAQ (reference sequence). The DNA of the CDR3 is TGTGCCAGCAGCTTGGCGACAGGACGCCAAGAGACCCAGTACTTC. Protein product: CASSLATGRQETQYF.

This clonotype was observed many times. The chain uses TRBV3-1 and TRBJ2-7; D ambiguous. The CDR3 is 11 amino acids. The germline V gene encodes CDR1 LGHDT and CDR2 YNNKEL (reference sequence). Deletions cut 3 bases from V and 3 bases from J, with 3 bases between. The CDR3 reads CASSHGYEQYF. CDR3 DNA sequence: TGTGCCAGCAGCCATGGCTACGAGCAGTACTTC.

V usage is TRBV7-9 and J usage is TRBJ2-5; D call uncertain. V was clipped by 1 base and J by 5 bases, with 8 bases between them. The CDR3 covers 13 residues. Germline loops: CDR1 SEHNR, CDR2 FQNEAQ (reference sequence). Here the CDR3 DNA reads TGTGCCAGCAGCTTAGAACTCATCGAGACCCAGTACTTC. It codes for CASSLELIETQYF.

This clonotype was counted between two and nine times. This chain connects TRBV4-3 to TRBJ2-7; TRBD2 is a possible D gene (5 bases). The V end lost 0 bases, the J end lost 6 bases, and 15 bases lay between the germline ends. The CDR3 totals 15 residues. CDR1 and CDR2 (germline): LGHNA, YSLEER. CDR3 in amino acids: CASSQDNVLASEQYF. The CDR3, as DNA: TGCGCCAGCAGCCAAGATAACGTTCTAGCATCCGAGCAGTACTTC.